Given below is one T cell receptor beta chain in context. The data were obtained in a study of blood T cell repertoires in COVID-19. Clones were read by immunoSEQ multiplex PCR, and TCRdb kept only the in-frame ones, dropping some. The sample has some 150,000 clones; approximately 88% are singletons. The germline V and J ends were trimmed by 1 base and 5 bases, with 12 bases remaining between them. The CDR3 covers 15 residues. The germline V gene encodes CDR1 MNHEY and CDR2 SMNVEV (reference sequence). The gene calls are TRBV27 and TRBJ1-5; no firm D call. The sample taken for sequencing was peripheral blood. This receptor was taken from a woman aged 45-60 years with acute or convalescent COVID-19. The CDR3 loop is CASSLFLGEDQPQHF. The CDR3 coding sequence is TGTGCCAGCAGTTTATTTCTCGGGGAGGATCAGCCCCAGCATTTT.